The 10 T cell receptor beta chains given below trace back to one sample, sequenced in a study of blood T cell repertoires in COVID-19. Assay used: immunoSEQ multiplex PCR; TCRdb lists only in-frame clones, some missing. The table shows approximately 52,000 clones, with roughly 88% occurring only once. The sequenced material came from peripheral blood. These receptors all come from a human donor in a cohort sampled during active COVID-19.

This chain joins TRBV15 and TRBJ1-3; 9 bases line up with TRBD1. Germline V lookup: CDR1 LNHNV, CDR2 YYDKDF (reference sequence). Trimming cost V 1 base and J 7 bases; bases outside gene matches: 2. This CDR3 is 14 amino acids long. The CDR3 region has the DNA TGTGCCACCAGCAGAGGGGACAGGGCGAACACCATATATTTT. This gives the protein CATSRGDRANTIYF.

The gene calls are TRBV15 and TRBJ2-3; 7 bases match TRBD2. Germline V gene data show CDR1 as LNHNV and CDR2 as YYDKDF (reference sequence). After removal of 3 bases from V and 6 bases from J, the junction contained 0 bases not matched to a gene. The CDR3 consists of 12 residues. DNA of the CDR3: TGTGCCACCAGCAGCGGGGGGGATACGCAGTATTTT. Translating gives CATSSGGDTQYF.

This chain uses TRBV5-1 with TRBJ2-3, with 7 positions matching TRBD2. The CDR3 consists of 14 residues. Germline-derived CDR1 and CDR2 are SGHRS and YFSETQ. V shed 4 bases and J 5 bases; nucleotides not matched to a gene: 7. CDR3 region: CASSPGVAGDTQYF. The CDR3 bases are TGCGCCAGCAGCCCCGGGGTAGCGGGAGATACGCAGTATTTT.

V gene TRBV5-1 combines with J gene TRBJ2-1; D remains unclear. Trimming shortened V by 0 bases and J by 7 bases, and 5 bases separated the two germline ends. The germline V gene encodes CDR1 SGHRS and CDR2 YFSETQ. The CDR3 runs to 12 residues. This CDR3 is CASSLARNEQFF. Here the CDR3 DNA reads TGCGCCAGCAGCTTGGCTCGTAATGAGCAGTTCTTC.

There are a few counts of this clone. This chain connects TRBV10-1 to TRBJ1-3; D gene unclear. Germline CDR1 WNHNN, CDR2 SYGVQD (reference sequence). This CDR3 comprises 14 residues. The V and J ends lost 6 bases and 0 bases respectively, with 9 bases between them. CDR3 in amino acids: CASSGGPSGNTIYF. CDR3 sequence (DNA): TGCGCCAGCAGCGGAGGCCCCTCTGGAAACACCATATATTTT.

The chain links TRBV18 to TRBJ1-3, with D uncertain. V was trimmed by 6 bases and J by 2 bases, leaving 14 bases between them. The CDR3 is 15 residues long. Germline CDR1 is KGHSH and CDR2 is LQKENI. CDR3 region: CASSPLEGAGNTIYF. For the CDR3, the DNA is TGTGCCAGCTCCCCTCTGGAAGGAGCTGGAAACACCATATATTTT.

V usage is TRBV10-3 and J usage is TRBJ2-1; TRBD1 aligns across 8 bases. This CDR3 contains 15 residues. Germline assignment: CDR1 ENHRY and CDR2 SYGVKD. The V and J ends lost 2 bases and 9 bases, in that order; junction bases with no gene match: 9. CDR3 in DNA: TGTGCCATCAGTGAGCCGCCGGACAGGGCGGTTGAGCAGTTCTTC. Translating it yields CAISEPPDRAVEQFF.

A few counts support this clone. The rearrangement uses TRBV3-1 (or the pseudogene TRBV3-2) and TRBJ2-2, with no clear D. V was trimmed by 2 bases and J by 6 bases, leaving 4 bases between them. Germline-derived CDR1 and CDR2 are LGHDT and YNNKEL (reference sequence). This CDR3 spans 12 amino acids. CDR3 protein: CASSQSSGELFF. The CDR3 nucleotides are TGTGCCAGCAGCCAAAGCTCCGGGGAGCTGTTTTTT.

Here the CDR3 DNA reads TGTGCCAGCAGCCCCGACAGGGCCCGGCTGTACTTC. Translating gives CASSPDRARLYF. This chain joins TRBV7-3 and TRBJ2-7; 7 bases are shared with TRBD1. This CDR3 comprises 12 residues. With V trimmed by 5 bases and J by 12 bases, 10 bases remained unmatched. Germline CDR1 reads SGHTA; CDR2 reads FQGTGA. The full variable domain, with the rest looked up from reference TRBV7-3 and TRBJ2-7, is GAGVSQTPSNKVTEKGKYVELRCDPISGHTALYWYRQSLGQGPEFLIYFQGTGAADDSGLPNDRFFAVRPEGSVSTLKIQRTERGDSAVYLCASSPDRARLYFGPGTRLTVT.

The chain has TRBV18 and TRBJ2-1; TRBD2 matches at 10 bases. Germline V CDR1 and CDR2: KGHSH, LQKENI. The CDR3 contains 19 residues. With V trimmed by 4 bases and J by 0 bases, 12 bases remained unmatched. The CDR3: CASSRPGLAGVVSYNEQFF. The CDR3 DNA follows: TGTGCCAGCTCACGGCCCGGGCTAGCGGGAGTCGTCTCCTACAATGAGCAGTTCTTC.